Listed here are 14 T cell receptor beta chains from one sample, sequenced in a study of shared clonotypes between healthy human individuals. Assay used: immunoSEQ multiplex PCR; TCRdb lists only in-frame clones, some missing. The profile covers some 1.4 million clones, with around 97% appearing a single time and approximately 1.1% taken by the ten largest. The specimen was naive CD4+ T cells sorted from blood. Documented subset: CD45RA+ positively selected. The source is a young man in good health.

The chain is built from TRBV27 and TRBJ2-1; D is possibly TRBD2 (6 bases). The CDR3 runs 12 residues. Germline loops: CDR1 MNHEY, CDR2 SMNVEV (reference sequence). V lost 10 bases and J lost 5, with 12 bases in between. The CDR3 protein is CATKGLDNEQFF. The CDR3 coding sequence is TGTGCCACTAAGGGACTCGACAATGAGCAGTTCTTC.

Notes on this clone: The identical CDR3 is also encoded by other nucleotide sequences in the sample. The V gene is TRBV5-1, the J gene TRBJ2-2; D not certain. The CDR3 is made up of 14 amino acids. Germline V gene sequence: CDR1 SGHRS, CDR2 YFSETQ. Trimming took off 0 bases at V and 2 bases at J, with 5 bases between the two ends. CDR3 sequence (DNA): TGCGCCAGCAGCTTGGGAGGAAACACCGGGGAGCTGTTTTTT. This translates into CASSLGGNTGELFF.

Here the CDR3 DNA reads TGTGCCAGCTCACCACCGCTAGCGGGAGAAGGGACCCAGTACTTC. Its translation is CASSPPLAGEGTQYF. This chain joins TRBV18 and TRBJ2-5; 10 bases are shared with TRBD2. This CDR3 spans 15 amino acids. Looked up from germline, CDR1 is KGHSH and CDR2 is LQKENI. V dropped 0 bases and J dropped 7; count of bases not matched to a gene: 5.

This clone was observed once. The rearrangement links TRBV6-4 to TRBJ2-1; D gene uncertain. Per germline, CDR1 MRHNA and CDR2 SNTAGT. This CDR3 spans 13 amino acids. Between the trimmed V and J ends, which lost 6 bases and 4 bases, there was a span of 10 bases. CDR3 in DNA: TGTGCCAGCAGACAAGACTCTTACAATGAGCAGTTCTTC. It is translated as CASRQDSYNEQFF.

The J gene is TRBJ2-7, the V gene TRBV5-4; 8 bases are a match to TRBD1. CDR1 and CDR2 from the germline V gene are SGHNT and YYREEE (reference sequence). CDR3 length: 15 amino acids. V trimming: 2 bases; J trimming: 3 bases; junction bases outside the gene matches: 7. CDR3 protein: CASSLQGVSGYEQYF. The DNA of the CDR3 is TGTGCCAGCAGCTTACAGGGGGTTTCGGGCTACGAGCAGTACTTC. Together with reference TRBV5-4 and TRBJ2-7, the CDR3 gives the full variable domain: ETGVTQSPTHLIKTRGQQVTLRCSSQSGHNTVSWYQQALGQGPQFIFQYYREEENGRGNFPPRFSGLQFPNYSSELNVNALELDDSALYLCASSLQGVSGYEQYFGPGTRLTVT.

V and J are TRBV5-1 and TRBJ2-2, with 9 bases that match TRBD2. CDR1 is SGHRS, CDR2 YFSETQ, per germline. CDR3 length equals 15 residues. V dropped 0 bases and J dropped 11; count of bases not matched to a gene: 8. CDR3 coding DNA: TGCGCCAGCAGCTTGGCGGTAGCGGGAGTTAGCGAGCTGTTTTTT. This sequence encodes CASSLAVAGVSELFF.

This chain uses TRBV25-1 with TRBJ1-1; D remains unclear. Germline V CDR1 and CDR2: MGHDK, SYGVNS. The CDR3 covers 12 residues. V was shortened by 2 bases and J by 7 bases, with 8 bases between the two germline ends. This chain's CDR3 is CASSEMGSEAFF. CDR3 in DNA: TGTGCCAGCAGTGAAATGGGCAGTGAAGCTTTCTTT.

V and J are TRBV20-1 and TRBJ2-7; 7 bases map to TRBD1. There are 11 residues in the CDR3. Germline V gene data show CDR1 as DFQATT and CDR2 as SNEGSKA (reference sequence). CDR3 DNA: TGCAGCCGGGCCAGGGGGACCGAGCAGTACTTC. This gives the protein CSRARGTEQYF.

This chain's CDR3 is CASTVRGADYNEQFF. CDR3 nucleotides: TGTGCCAGCACCGTCCGCGGGGCGGACTACAATGAGCAGTTCTTC. The rearrangement links TRBV14 to TRBJ2-1, with D possibly TRBD2 on 6 matching bases. The V end lost 7 bases, the J end lost 3 bases, and 16 bases lay between the germline ends. The germline gives CDR1 SGHDN, CDR2 FVKESK. The CDR3 contains 15 residues.

This chain links TRBV9 with TRBJ2-1; D not certain. Germline CDR1 is SGDLS and CDR2 is YYNGEE. V gave up 3 bases and J gave up 2 bases, with 27 bases separating them. The CDR3 consists of 20 residues. The CDR3 loop is CASSANVLDTHRAAYNEQFF. In DNA form, the CDR3 reads TGTGCCAGCAGCGCCAATGTCCTAGACACGCATCGCGCGGCCTACAATGAGCAGTTCTTC.

The V and J genes are TRBV7-2 and TRBJ2-1, with D perhaps TRBD2 (6 bases). CDR1 SGHTA and CDR2 FQGNSA come from the germline V gene. The CDR3 length is 15 residues. With 1 base removed from V and 4 bases from J, the gap between germline ends came to 11 bases. The CDR3 bases are TGTGCCAGCAGCTTAGAGGAGGGCAGATACAATGAGCAGTTCTTC. Translated: CASSLEEGRYNEQFF.

V and J are TRBV28 and TRBJ1-2; a weak D match, TRBD1 (5 bases). V lost 3 bases to trimming and J lost 8 bases, with 13 bases between them. The CDR3 sequence is 13 residues long. Germline loops: CDR1 MDHEN, CDR2 SYDVKM. In DNA, the CDR3 is TGTGCCAGCAGTTTCACGGGCGGGGGAGGCTACACCTTC. Protein: CASSFTGGGGYTF.

The chain couples TRBV5-1 to TRBJ2-7, with unresolved D. Germline CDR1 reads SGHRS; CDR2 reads YFSETQ. Trimming took 5 bases from V and 5 from J, leaving 8 bases between them. The CDR3 is 11 amino acids. The chain's CDR3 is CASRDTHEQYF. The CDR3 DNA sequence: TGCGCCAGCAGAGATACCCACGAGCAGTACTTC.

The rearrangement joins TRBV10-1 to TRBJ2-6, with a weak D call TRBD1 (5 bases). This CDR3 has 17 amino acids. The V end was cut by 4 bases, the J end by 0 bases, with 13 bases between. The germline V gene encodes CDR1 WNHNN and CDR2 SYGVQD (reference sequence). Written as DNA, the CDR3 is TGCGCCAGCAGTGGATTTACAGGTCCCTCTGGGGCCAACGTCCTGACTTTC. Amino acid sequence: CASSGFTGPSGANVLTF.